This T cell receptor beta chain is from a study of cytomegalovirus exposure and HLA in healthy donors. For the study at large: Approximately 85 million unique TCRs from HLA-typed donors were held in an early data release. Study-wide findings and caveats: Reports state that TCR beta sequences accurately predicted most subjects' HLA-A and HLA-B alleles. The study put under 200 TCR beta chains on its list as cytomegalovirus-associated. Analysis performed later showed TCR beta chains linked to HLA being more clonally expanded than equally common others.

Notes on this clone: Its antigen remains unknown.

CDR1 SGHRS and CDR2 YFSETQ come from the germline V gene. V lost 0 bases and J lost 4, with 7 bases in between. This CDR3 comprises 13 residues. Researchers ran the PCR with 60 Vbeta and 13 Jbeta primers. Measured with immunoSEQ multiplex PCR; TCRdb has only the in-frame clones, and not every one. The sample has 55,000 to 85,000 clones, 72% seen once. The sequenced sample consisted of PBMCs. The chain carries TRBV5-1 and TRBJ1-1, with a possible D match to TRBD1 (5 bases). The source is a woman between 40 and 50 years old in good health and CMV-seropositive. The CDR3 region has the DNA TGCGCCAGCAGCTTGGAGGGACTCACTGAAGCTTTCTTT. Translated: CASSLEGLTEAFF.